These 2 T cell receptor beta chains share one sample of origin, sequenced in a study of blood T cell repertoires in COVID-19. Here immunoSEQ multiplex PCR was the method, and the copy in TCRdb shows in-frame clones only, minus some. The profile shows about 300,000 clones, around 84% of them singletons. The specimen was PBMCs or T cells enriched from blood (not recorded which). The receptor source for this set is a man under 40 who had recovered from COVID-19.

A few counts support this clone. In the same sample, other DNA sequences code for this CDR3. This chain uses TRBV27 with TRBJ1-1; D is unresolved. The CDR3 totals 13 residues. V lost 4 bases and J lost 1, with 7 bases in between. Germline lookup yields CDR1 MNHEY and CDR2 SMNVEV (reference sequence). In nucleotides, the CDR3 is TGTGCCAGCAGTTCTGATAGGAACACTGAAGCTTTCTTT. Translated, it gives CASSSDRNTEAFF.

As DNA, the CDR3 is TGTGCCAGCAGTCTTGGACTAGCGGGGAGCTCCTACGAGCAGTACTTC. It specifies CASSLGLAGSSYEQYF. V usage is TRBV7-9 and J usage is TRBJ2-7; 12 nucleotides line up with TRBD2. The germline CDR1 and CDR2 sequences are SEHNR and FQNEAQ (reference sequence). V lost 6 bases to trimming and J lost 0 bases; unmatched junction nucleotides: 6. This CDR3 has 16 amino acids.